The TCR beta chain described here comes from a study of T cells in narcolepsy. Study-wide results and limits: Reportedly, autoreactive clonotypes were serially detected in patients' blood but not controls'. Autoreactive HCRT-specific and TRIB2-specific clonotypes were marked in same-patient CSF-versus-blood CD4+ comparisons.

Germline-derived CDR1 and CDR2 are SGDLS and YYNGEE. J was trimmed by 7 bases and V by 6 bases; bases with no gene match: 11. The CDR3 is made up of 16 amino acids. As regards this clone: Its antigen is not identified.

Clones were sequenced by immunoSEQ multiplex PCR, and TCRdb holds only the in-frame ones, with some missing. The data show roughly 17,000 clones, with roughly two thirds seen just once and about 14% held by the top ten. Sequencing used CD45RA- memory CD8+ T cells from PBMCs. The V gene is TRBV9, the J gene TRBJ2-1; the match to TRBD2 covers 12 bases. This clonotype was obtained from a human donor with narcolepsy. The CDR3 bases are TGTGCCAGCACCTCTGGTGGAGGACTAGCGGGAAATGAGCAGTTCTTC. Translating gives CASTSGGGLAGNEQFF.